The text below deals with one T cell receptor beta chain. As yet, its antigen is unknown. Amplification used 60 Vbeta primers and 13 Jbeta primers. Measured with immunoSEQ multiplex PCR; TCRdb has only the in-frame clones, and not every one. The sample yields roughly 130,000 clones, approximately 74% seen once. The data originate from a study of cytomegalovirus exposure and HLA in healthy donors. Study-level findings and limits: Accounts indicate the classifier identified cytomegalovirus status with strong specificity and sensitivity. An observed cluster of highly shared sequence variants was recorded as a likely sequencing artifact. Earlier results showed most TCR beta V segments being productive about 87% or about 30% of the time.

The CDR3 has 14 amino acids. The germline V gene encodes CDR1 MDHEN and CDR2 SYDVKM. The germline V and J ends were trimmed by 3 bases and 4 bases, with 12 bases remaining between them. The chain couples TRBV28 to TRBJ1-2; D ambiguous. The specimen sequenced was PBMCs. The source is a man aged 35-49 years in good health and CMV-seropositive. In DNA form, the CDR3 reads TGTGCCAGCAGTTTCGTCCAGGCACTCTATGGCTACACCTTC. Protein: CASSFVQALYGYTF.